This TCR beta chain was identified during a study of cytomegalovirus exposure and HLA in healthy donors. As concerns this clone: What it recognizes is unknown.

TCRdb's table, derived via immunoSEQ multiplex PCR, lists solely in-frame clones and lacks some. The data hold tens of thousands of clones, with approximately 84% observed a single time. Study-wide results and caveats: According to a later analysis, TCR clusters from the first cohort tended to co-occur in the 120 or so validation repertoires.

The clonotype originates from a woman younger than 35 in good health and CMV-seropositive. The sequenced sample consisted of PBMCs.

CDR3 in amino acids: CASRETVHYNQPQHF. CDR3 bases: TGTGCCAGCAGGGAGACAGTCCACTACAATCAGCCCCAGCATTTT. The rearrangement joins TRBV28 to TRBJ1-5; possible D gene TRBD1, 5 bases. Germline-derived CDR1 and CDR2 are MDHEN and SYDVKM. Trimming shortened V by 6 bases and J by 3 bases, and 15 bases separated the two germline ends. There are 15 residues in the CDR3.